The source of this T cell receptor (beta chain) is a study of T cell repertoires in cytomegalovirus infection. Study-level information: In public TCR beta signatures, there were indications of both CMV infection and matching HLA type. Study results and caveats: Dominating the ex vivo response were TCR beta clonotypes that were CMV-specific and HLA-C-restricted. Based on cumulative public TCR beta family frequency, carriers of CMV plus the relevant HLA were identified.

TCRdb re-derived calls from the reads in MiXCR, one entry per CDR3 protein. The repertoire consists of some 350,000 distinct CDR3 sequences, with over 15% occurring once and the leading ten covering less than 9.5%. This clonotype has a handful of counts. As yet, its antigen is unknown. Trimming removed 1 base at V and 0 bases at J, with 11 bases between. CDR1 and CDR2 (germline): SGHTA, FQGNSA. This CDR3 is built from 16 residues. Source material: PBMCs. The chain recombines TRBV7-2 with TRBJ2-3; D uncertain. This TCR was sampled from a human donor in good health (CMV status not recorded). Some clones in this sample may be carry-over from other donors' samples. The CDR3 region is CASSLVYWQSTDTQYF. CDR3 in DNA: TGTGCCAGCAGCTTAGTATATTGGCAGAGCACAGATACGCAGTATTTT.